This entry concerns a single T cell receptor (beta chain). The target of this receptor is not known. Base qualities are not at hand, and no much larger clone is one base apart. The entry originates in a study of shared clonotypes between healthy human individuals (dated by TCRdb to about 2020). About the investigation overall: Three men and a couple of women, aged 18 to 49 years, made up the cohort. For each donor, three plates each were used for CD4 naive and CD4 memory, two plates were used for CD8 naive, and one plate was used for CD8 memory. To estimate repertoire size and how much clonotype sharing occurs between individuals, the study deeply sequenced the blood TCR repertoires of about five healthy adults. Libraries were prepared and TCR repertoires were sequenced by different laboratories using diverse techniques, in order to increase sequencing depth and limit assay-specific biases. Leukapheresis yielded between about 0.85 and 9 billion PBMCs per donor. The research as a whole found: Larger estimated clonotype richness was generally found for naive subsets than for memory subsets. Sampling was restricted to blood, and TCR repertoires in tissues likely differ from the TCR repertoires found in blood. Compared with non-shared clonotypes, clonotypes shared by all four sorted-subset donors had higher generation probabilities. Pairwise subsampling led to the expectation that sequencing depth would affect the degree of clonotype sharing among donors. The small number of donors limited the genetic and exposure-history diversity represented. Even with the large sequencing depth, rarefaction of the sorted-subset datasets indicated that sequencing was incomplete. When a few donors were compared, the shared fraction of clonotypes was about 5.5% for naive CD4, less than 4% for naive CD8, more than 2% for memory CD4, and under 0.5% for memory CD8.

TCR CDR3 regions were amplified from genomic DNA by multiplex PCR using the deep immunoSEQ assay. Genomic DNA extracted from each cell subset was distributed evenly over all wells of several immunoSEQ 96-well plates, and each plate served as one replicate. For sorted subsets, approximately 190 ng genomic DNA, equal to about 30,000 T cell genomes, was loaded into each replicate PCR. Purified libraries were measured with a Qubit 3.0 fluorometer, size-checked on a Bioanalyzer 2100, and measured again with the KAPA Library Quantification kit. A separate single-read 150-cycle Illumina NextSeq 550 flow cell was used to sequence each immunoSEQ 96-well plate. In the paper's pipeline: Because the immunoSEQ output held only junctional sequences and lacked quality scores, the filtering could not match the filtering applied to full-length reads. Sequences were annotated with PyIR, a Python wrapper for IgBLAST v1.9, and V/J genes and CDR3 were assigned using IMGT germline references. Reads with weak V/J assignments (E-value above 1e-6), missing CDR3, stop codons, out-of-frame junctions, or ambiguous translated residues were removed. V3J clonotypes were defined as sequences sharing an identical inferred V gene, J gene, and CDR3 amino acid sequence. To compute the percentage overlap between repertoires, the number of shared unique clonotypes was divided by the size of the smaller repertoire. Richness of each repertoire was evaluated using RTK rarefaction, the Chao1 estimator, and Recon v2.1 estimates of unobserved clonotypes. OLGA was used to compute generation probabilities for all TCRbeta clonotypes that the gDNA method yielded from a few donors. TCRdb took over this immuneACCESS table, retaining in-frame rearrangements with V and J assigned. Such tables are incomplete; in checked studies, under half of the missing clones stem from an unresolved V gene, and the remainder is unexplained. That table supplies the V and J calls and clone size; D and trimming were determined from the DNA. In this sample the table shows 700,000 or so clones, about two thirds of which occur a single time. The biggest ten clones account for under 2% of the sample.

The donors were healthy, HIV-negative adults who had no recently reported acute infections or vaccinations. All donors were Caucasian adults living in Nashville, Tennessee, USA. CD4+ T cells were enriched by magnetic negative selection; naive cells were then positively selected on CD45RA, and the negative fraction formed the memory subset. After blood collection by leukapheresis, PBMCs were isolated using Ficoll-Histopaque density gradient centrifugation and then cryopreserved in the vapor phase of liquid nitrogen. Analytical flow cytometry was used to check the purity and quantity of each magnetically sorted T cell population. Each sorted fraction had its genomic DNA isolated and then quantified by UV absorbance on a Nanodrop 2000c. The sequence was collected from a woman aged 25 to 39 in good health. Sample: memory CD4+ T cells sorted from blood. The cell subset or site label corresponds to: CD45RA-negative fraction.

The CDR3 loop reads CASSLSGHGDEKLFF. The sequenced DNA is TGCGCCAGCAGCTTGTCGGGGCACGGAGATGAAAAACTGTTTTTT. The sequence links TRBV5-1 to TRBJ1-4; possibly the D gene is TRBD1, per 5 matching bases. In the germline V gene, CDR1 corresponds to SGHRS and CDR2 to YFSETQ. There are 15 amino acids in the CDR3, from cysteine to phenylalanine inclusive. Only the CDR3 region is kept as DNA, spanning 45 bases read in frame from base 1. Trimming costs V 1 base and J 6 bases, and their ends lie 13 bases apart. This CDR3, with the reference TRBV5-1 and TRBJ1-4 proteins standing in past its ends, gives the full variable domain KAGVTQTPRYLIKTRGQQVTLSCSPISGHRSVSWYQQTPGQGLQFLFEYFSETQRNKGNFPGRFSGRQFSNSRSEMNVSTLELGDSALYLCASSLSGHGDEKLFFGSGTQLSVL.